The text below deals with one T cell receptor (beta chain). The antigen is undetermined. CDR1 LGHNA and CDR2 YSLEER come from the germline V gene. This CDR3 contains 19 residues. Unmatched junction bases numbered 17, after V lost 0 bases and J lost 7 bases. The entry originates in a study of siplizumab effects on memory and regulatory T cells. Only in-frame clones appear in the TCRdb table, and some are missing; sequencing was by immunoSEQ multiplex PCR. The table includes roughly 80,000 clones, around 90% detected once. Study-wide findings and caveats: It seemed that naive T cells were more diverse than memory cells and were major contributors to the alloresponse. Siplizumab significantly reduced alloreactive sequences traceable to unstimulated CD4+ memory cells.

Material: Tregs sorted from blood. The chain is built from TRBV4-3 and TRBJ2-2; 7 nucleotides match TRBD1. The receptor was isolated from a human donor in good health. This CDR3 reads CASSQDHRGRHREDGELFF. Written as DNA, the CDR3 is TGCGCCAGCAGCCAAGATCACAGGGGCCGGCACAGGGAAGACGGGGAGCTGTTTTTT.